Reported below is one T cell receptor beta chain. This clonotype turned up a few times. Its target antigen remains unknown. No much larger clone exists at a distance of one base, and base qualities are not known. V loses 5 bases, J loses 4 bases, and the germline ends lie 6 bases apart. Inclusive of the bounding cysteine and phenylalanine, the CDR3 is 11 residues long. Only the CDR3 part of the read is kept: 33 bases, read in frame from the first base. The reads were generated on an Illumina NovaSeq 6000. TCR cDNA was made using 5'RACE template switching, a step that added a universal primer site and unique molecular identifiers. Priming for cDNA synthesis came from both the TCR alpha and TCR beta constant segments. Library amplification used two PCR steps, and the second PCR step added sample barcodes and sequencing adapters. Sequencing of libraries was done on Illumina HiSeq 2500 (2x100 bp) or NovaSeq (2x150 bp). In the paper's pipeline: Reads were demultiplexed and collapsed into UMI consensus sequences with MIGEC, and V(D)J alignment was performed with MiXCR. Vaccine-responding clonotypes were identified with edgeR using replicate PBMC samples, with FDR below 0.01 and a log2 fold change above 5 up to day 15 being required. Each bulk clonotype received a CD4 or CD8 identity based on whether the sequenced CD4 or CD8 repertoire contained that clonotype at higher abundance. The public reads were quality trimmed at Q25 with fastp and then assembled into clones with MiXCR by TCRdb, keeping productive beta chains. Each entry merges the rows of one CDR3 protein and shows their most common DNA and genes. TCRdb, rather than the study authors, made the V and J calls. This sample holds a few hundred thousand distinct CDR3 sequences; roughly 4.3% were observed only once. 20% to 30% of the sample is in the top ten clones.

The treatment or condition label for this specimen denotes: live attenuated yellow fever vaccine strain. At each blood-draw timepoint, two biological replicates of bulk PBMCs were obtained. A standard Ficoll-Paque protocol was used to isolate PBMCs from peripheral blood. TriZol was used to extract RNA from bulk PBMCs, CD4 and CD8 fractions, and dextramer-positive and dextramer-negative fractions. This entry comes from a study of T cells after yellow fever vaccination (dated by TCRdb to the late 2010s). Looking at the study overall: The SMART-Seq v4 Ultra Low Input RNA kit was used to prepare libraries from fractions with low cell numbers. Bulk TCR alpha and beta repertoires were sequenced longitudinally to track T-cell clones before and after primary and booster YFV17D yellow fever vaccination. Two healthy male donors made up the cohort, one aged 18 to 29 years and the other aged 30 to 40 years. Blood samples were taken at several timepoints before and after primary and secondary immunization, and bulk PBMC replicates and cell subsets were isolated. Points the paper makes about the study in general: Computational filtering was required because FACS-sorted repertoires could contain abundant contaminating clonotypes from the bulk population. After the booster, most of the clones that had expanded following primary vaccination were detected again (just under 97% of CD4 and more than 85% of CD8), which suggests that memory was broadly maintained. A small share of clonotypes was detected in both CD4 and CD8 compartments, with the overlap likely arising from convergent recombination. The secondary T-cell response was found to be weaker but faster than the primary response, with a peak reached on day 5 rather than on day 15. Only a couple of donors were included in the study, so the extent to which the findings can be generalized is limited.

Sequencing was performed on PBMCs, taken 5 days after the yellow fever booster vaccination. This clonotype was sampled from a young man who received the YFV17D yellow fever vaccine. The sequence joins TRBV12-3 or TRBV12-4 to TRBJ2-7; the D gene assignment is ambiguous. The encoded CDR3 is CASSNIYEQYF. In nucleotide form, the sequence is TGTGCCAGCAGTAACATTTACGAGCAGTACTTC.